The rows below give T cell receptor beta chains drawn from one sample of a study of cytomegalovirus exposure and HLA in healthy donors. Clones were sequenced by immunoSEQ multiplex PCR, and TCRdb holds only the in-frame ones, with some missing. The repertoire consists of more than 55,000 clones, with over 70% occurring once and the leading ten covering approximately 3.6%. The specimen sequenced was PBMCs. The receptors were gathered from a woman in her thirties or forties in good health and CMV-seronegative. CDR3s include the opening cysteine and the closing phenylalanine or tryptophan. A D gene is named only where the DNA matches it firmly. Only some rows state a clone size, as once, few, many or a class for expanded clones.

d_gene | j_gene | v_gene | abundance | CDR3nt | CDR3aa
TRBD1 | TRBJ2-2 | TRBV7-9 | NA | TGTGCCAGCAGCTTGACTCCAGGACAGGCGGACACCGGGGAGCTGTTTTTT | CASSLTPGQADTGELFF
TRBD1 | TRBJ1-1 | TRBV5-1 | NA | TGCGCCAGCAGCTTGGTGGGACAGGGCCTTTTGAACACTGAAGCTTTCTTT | CASSLVGQGLLNTEAFF
NA | TRBJ2-7 | TRBV2 | NA | TGCAAGCAGAAGGCGGCATACGAGCAGTACTTC | CKQKAAYEQYF
TRBD2 | TRBJ2-7 | TRBV7-8 | NA | TGTGCCAGCAGCTTTGGTCCTAGCGGATACGAGCAGTACTTC | CASSFGPSGYEQYF
TRBD1 | TRBJ2-7 | TRBV7-8 | NA | TGTGCCAGCAGTTACAGGGGACAATCCTACGAGCAGTACTTC | CASSYRGQSYEQYF
NA | TRBJ1-4 | TRBV15 | NA | TGTGCCACCAGCAGAGATCTGGGGGCCTTTAATGAAAAACTGTTTTTT | CATSRDLGAFNEKLFF
NA | TRBJ2-7 | TRBV29-1 | few | TGCAGCGTTGCGTCCAGGGGCTACGAGCAGTACTTC | CSVASRGYEQYF
TRBD2 | TRBJ2-7 | TRBV5-1 | NA | TGCGCCAGCAGCTTTAGGGGTTTGGGGACTAGCGGGACCTACGAGCAGTACTTC | CASSFRGLGTSGTYEQYF
NA | TRBJ1-1 | TRBV6-5 | NA | TGTGCCAGCAGTTACTCGACACAAGCGAACACTGAAGCTTTCTTT | CASSYSTQANTEAFF
NA | TRBJ1-2 | TRBV30 | NA | TGTGCCTGGAGGGGGGACATCCAATTACTCGATGGCTACACCTTC | CAWRGDIQLLDGYTF
TRBD1 | TRBJ2-7 | TRBV10-1 | few | TGCGCCAGCAGTGCGGACAGGGCCGGGGAGCAGTACTTC | CASSADRAGEQYF
NA | TRBJ1-1 | TRBV15 | NA | TGTGCCACCAGCCCCCAGACGGGGGGCCCTGAAGCTTTCTTT | CATSPQTGGPEAFF
TRBD2 | TRBJ2-7 | TRBV28 | NA | TGTGCCAGCAGCCTGGCGAGCGGGGGCTCCTACGAGCAGTACTTC | CASSLASGGSYEQYF
NA | TRBJ1-1 | TRBV28 | NA | TGTGCCAGCAGTTTATTTTCAGTGTCGAACACTGAAGCTTTCTTT | CASSLFSVSNTEAFF
NA | TRBJ1-1 | TRBV30 | NA | TGTGCCTGGACTGGACAGCCGAACACTGAAGCTTTCTTT | CAWTGQPNTEAFF
NA | TRBJ2-7 | TRBV10-3 | NA | TGTGCCCCGGGGTGGGGTGGGGACGAGCAGTACTTC | CAPGWGGDEQYF
NA | TRBJ2-1 | TRBV7-3 | NA | TGTGCCAGCAGCGCGACTAAGGACAATGAGCAGTTCTTC | CASSATKDNEQFF
NA | TRBJ2-5 | TRBV20-1 | few | TGCAGTGCGGAGCACCGAGAGACCCAGTACTTC | CSAEHRETQYF
TRBD1 | TRBJ2-7 | TRBV4-3 | NA | TGCGCCAGCAGCCAGGGACAGGGATCCTACGAGCAGTACTTC | CASSQGQGSYEQYF
NA | TRBJ2-2 | TRBV5-4 | NA | TGTGCCAGCAGCGCGGGACGGACAAACACCGGGGAGCTGTTTTTT | CASSAGRTNTGELFF
NA | TRBJ2-1 | TRBV6-1 | NA | TGTGCCAGCAGTGAAGGTGGCGGGACCTACAATGAGCAGTTCTTC | CASSEGGGTYNEQFF
TRBD2 | TRBJ2-5 | TRBV6-5 | NA | TGTGCCAGCAGTTACCAGGCTAGCGGGACGGGGACCCAGTACTTC | CASSYQASGTGTQYF
NA | TRBJ1-1 | TRBV27 | NA | TGTGCCAGCAGCCCTTGGACTGGGAACACTGAAGCTTTCTTT | CASSPWTGNTEAFF
TRBD2 | TRBJ2-3 | TRBV11-2 | NA | TGTGCCAGCAGCGGCGCCGCTAGCGGACGACTGAATACGCAGTATTTT | CASSGAASGRLNTQYF
NA | TRBJ2-3 | TRBV15 | NA | TGTGCCACCAGCAGAGGCATAGCGGAAGCACTGAATACGCAGTATTTT | CATSRGIAEALNTQYF
NA | TRBJ1-1 | TRBV7-9 | NA | TGTGCCAGCAGCCCAAGGACAGCCCAGCGGGGGGTCACTGAAGCTTTCTTT | CASSPRTAQRGVTEAFF
TRBD2 | TRBJ2-1 | TRBV7-8 | NA | TGTGCCAGCAGCTACCCTCGCGGGACTAGGGGCAACAATGAGCAGTTCTTC | CASSYPRGTRGNNEQFF
TRBD1 | TRBJ1-4 | TRBV29-1 | NA | TGCAGCGTTGAAGGACAGGGGGCAGCGTCGGGTGAAAAACTGTTTTTT | CSVEGQGAASGEKLFF
NA | TRBJ1-3 | TRBV27 | once | TGTGCCAGCAGTTTATCAGCGGCTGGAAACACCATATATTTT | CASSLSAAGNTIYF
NA | TRBJ2-1 | TRBV6-5 | NA | TGTGCCAGCAGTTACTCGAAAGTAGCCAACCGCAATGAGCAGTTCTTC | CASSYSKVANRNEQFF
TRBD2 | TRBJ2-3 | TRBV15 | NA | TGTGCCACCCGTAGGGAGGGTACTTATACGCAGTATTTT | CATRREGTYTQYF
TRBD1 | TRBJ2-3 | TRBV5-8 | NA | TGTGCCAGCGAACTACCAATGGGGACAGGGCCCACAGATACGCAGTATTTT | CASELPMGTGPTDTQYF
TRBD1 | TRBJ2-7 | TRBV11-1 | NA | TGTGCCAGCAGCTTCGGACAGGGGCGCTACGAGCAGTACTTC | CASSFGQGRYEQYF
NA | TRBJ1-1 | TRBV30 | NA | TGTGCCTGGAGTGTATCGTCCCTGAACACTGAAGCTTTCTTT | CAWSVSSLNTEAFF
NA | TRBJ1-2 | TRBV14 | NA | TGTGCCAGCAGCCAAGTCGCAACAGGACCTCTAAGCTACACCTTC | CASSQVATGPLSYTF
TRBD2 | TRBJ2-1 | TRBV7-8 | NA | TGTGCCAGCAGCTTAGATGGCGGGAGAGCTCTTGAGCAGTTCTTC | CASSLDGGRALEQFF
TRBD2 | TRBJ2-3 | TRBV2 | NA | TGTGCCAGCAACCCACTAGCGGGAGGCACAGATACGCAGTATTTT | CASNPLAGGTDTQYF
NA | TRBJ1-5 | TRBV19 | NA | TGTGCCACCTCATGGGAAGGGGCCGGATATAGCAATCAGCCCCAGCATTTT | CATSWEGAGYSNQPQHF
NA | TRBJ2-3 | TRBV29-1 | NA | TGCAGCTTTTTCTCAGATACGCAGTATTTT | CSFFSDTQYF
TRBD2 | TRBJ2-1 | TRBV4-1 | NA | TGCGCCAGCAGCGCACGGGAGGAGGGATACAATGAGCAGTTCTTC | CASSAREEGYNEQFF
NA | TRBJ2-2 | TRBV28 | NA | TGTGCCAGCACCTTAAGAGGCACCGGGGAGCTGTTTTTT | CASTLRGTGELFF
NA | TRBJ2-3 | TRBV28 | once | TGTGCCAGCAGTTTAGGGCTAAATACGCAGTATTTT | CASSLGLNTQYF
NA | TRBJ1-2 | TRBV14 | NA | TGTGCCAGCAGCCTTCAGGGGCGGTCTTATGGCTACACCTTC | CASSLQGRSYGYTF
TRBD2 | TRBJ2-5 | TRBV9 | once | TGTGCCAGCAGCACAGTCCCCGCGGGAGCAGAGACCCAGTACTTC | CASSTVPAGAETQYF
NA | TRBJ1-2 | TRBV21-1 | NA | TGTGCCAGCAGCAAAGTCCCAGGGGACCCAAACTATGGCTACACCTTC | CASSKVPGDPNYGYTF
NA | TRBJ2-5 | TRBV4-1 | NA | TGCGCCAGCAGCCAAGCAGTGAAAGAGACCCAGTACTTC | CASSQAVKETQYF
TRBD2 | TRBJ2-1 | TRBV14 | NA | TGTGCCAGCAGCCCAAAATCTAGCGGCTCCTACAATGAGCAGTTCTTC | CASSPKSSGSYNEQFF
TRBD2 | TRBJ2-7 | TRBV11-3 | NA | TGTGCCAGCAGCTTAGCTGGGACCCTAGCGGCCGAGCAGTACTTC | CASSLAGTLAAEQYF
TRBD1 | TRBJ1-1 | TRBV25-1 | NA | TGTGCCAGCAGTGGATACCGGGACAGGGGTGGAATGAACACTGAAGCTTTCTTT | CASSGYRDRGGMNTEAFF
TRBD1 | TRBJ2-7 | TRBV5-5 | NA | TGTGCCAGCAGCCCAAACAGGGGGGCCTACGAGCAGTACTTC | CASSPNRGAYEQYF
NA | TRBJ2-2 | TRBV9 | NA | TGTGCCAGCAGCCCCGTCTTACACGCGAACACCGGGGAGCTGTTTTTT | CASSPVLHANTGELFF
TRBD1 | TRBJ2-1 | TRBV5-1 | NA | TGCGCCAGCAGCTTCGGGACAGGGAATAATGAGCAGTTCTTC | CASSFGTGNNEQFF
NA | TRBJ1-1 | TRBV2 | NA | TGTGCCAGCAGTTCAGGGGAGAGTGGCCCTGAAGCTTTCTTT | CASSSGESGPEAFF